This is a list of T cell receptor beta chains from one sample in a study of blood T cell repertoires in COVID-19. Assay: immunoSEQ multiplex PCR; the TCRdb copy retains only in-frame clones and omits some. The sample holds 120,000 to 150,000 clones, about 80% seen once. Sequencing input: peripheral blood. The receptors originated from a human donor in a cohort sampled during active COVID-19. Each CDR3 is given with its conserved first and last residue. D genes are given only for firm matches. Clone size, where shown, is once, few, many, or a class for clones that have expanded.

CDR3aa: CASSIKRDFSTYEQYF; CDR3nt: TGTGCCAGCAGCATAAAACGGGACTTCTCCACCTACGAGCAGTACTTC; d_gene: NA; abundance: NA; v_gene: TRBV27; j_gene: TRBJ2-7
CDR3aa: CASSQNRGLGNTIYF; CDR3nt: TGTGCCAGCAGCCAAAACAGGGGGCTCGGAAACACCATATATTTT; d_gene: TRBD1; abundance: NA; v_gene: TRBV11-2; j_gene: TRBJ1-3
CDR3aa: CASSPLRTDPTQETQYF; CDR3nt: TGTGCCAGCTCACCACTCCGGACTGACCCTACTCAAGAGACCCAGTACTTC; d_gene: NA; abundance: NA; v_gene: TRBV18; j_gene: TRBJ2-5
CDR3aa: CASSLVTPDTQYF; CDR3nt: TGTGCCAGCAGCTTAGTTACTCCAGATACGCAGTATTTT; d_gene: NA; abundance: NA; v_gene: TRBV7-8; j_gene: TRBJ2-3
CDR3aa: CSVEASGRAYNEQFF; CDR3nt: TGCAGCGTTGAAGCCAGCGGGAGGGCCTACAATGAGCAGTTCTTC; d_gene: TRBD2; abundance: NA; v_gene: TRBV29-1; j_gene: TRBJ2-1
CDR3aa: CASSYSRLAAFSYEQYF; CDR3nt: TGTGCCAGCAGTTACTCCCGACTAGCCGCATTCTCCTACGAGCAGTACTTC; d_gene: TRBD2; abundance: few; v_gene: TRBV6-2/TRBV6-3; j_gene: TRBJ2-7
CDR3aa: CASSVAILNTGELFF; CDR3nt: TGTGCCAGCAGCGTAGCTATCTTGAACACCGGGGAGCTGTTTTTT; d_gene: NA; abundance: NA; v_gene: TRBV9; j_gene: TRBJ2-2
CDR3aa: CASSRDSSPPGNTIYF; CDR3nt: TGTGCCAGCAGTCGGGACTCGTCTCCACCTGGAAACACCATATATTTT; d_gene: NA; abundance: NA; v_gene: TRBV28; j_gene: TRBJ1-3
CDR3aa: CASFRYDRIEAFF; CDR3nt: TGTGCCAGTTTCCGATATGACAGGATCGAAGCTTTCTTT; d_gene: NA; abundance: NA; v_gene: TRBV6-5; j_gene: TRBJ1-1
CDR3aa: CASSRGETQYF; CDR3nt: TGTGCCAGCAGCCGCGGAGAGACCCAGTACTTC; d_gene: NA; abundance: once; v_gene: TRBV3-1/TRBV3-2; j_gene: TRBJ2-5
CDR3aa: CASSLPGQGFNEQFF; CDR3nt: TGTGCCAGCAGTCTGCCGGGACAGGGATTCAATGAGCAGTTCTTC; d_gene: TRBD1; abundance: NA; v_gene: TRBV28; j_gene: TRBJ2-1
CDR3aa: CASSQGAIPSGNTIYF; CDR3nt: TGTGCCAGCAGCCAAGGGGCCATTCCCTCTGGAAACACCATATATTTT; d_gene: NA; abundance: NA; v_gene: TRBV3-1/TRBV3-2; j_gene: TRBJ1-3
CDR3aa: CASSRGYTEAFF; CDR3nt: TGTGCCAGCAGCAGGGGTTACACTGAAGCTTTCTTT; d_gene: NA; abundance: NA; v_gene: TRBV6-2/TRBV6-3; j_gene: TRBJ1-1
CDR3aa: CASSRAMNTEAFF; CDR3nt: TGTGCCAGCTCACGAGCAATGAACACTGAAGCTTTCTTT; d_gene: NA; abundance: once; v_gene: TRBV18; j_gene: TRBJ1-1
CDR3aa: CASSPTSGSPSEQFF; CDR3nt: TGTGCCAGCAGCCCGACTAGCGGGAGCCCAAGTGAGCAGTTCTTC; d_gene: TRBD2; abundance: NA; v_gene: TRBV16; j_gene: TRBJ2-1
CDR3aa: CASSQQGIGQPQHF; CDR3nt: TGTGCCAGCTCACAGCAGGGGATAGGTCAGCCCCAGCATTTT; d_gene: NA; abundance: NA; v_gene: TRBV18; j_gene: TRBJ1-5
CDR3aa: CASSGQATRGVTEAFF; CDR3nt: TGTGCCAGCAGCGGCCAGGCCACCAGGGGAGTGACTGAAGCTTTCTTT; d_gene: NA; abundance: once; v_gene: TRBV9; j_gene: TRBJ1-1
CDR3aa: CASSLRYENTEAFF; CDR3nt: TGTGCCAGCAGCCTTCGGTACGAGAACACTGAAGCTTTCTTT; d_gene: NA; abundance: NA; v_gene: TRBV7-2; j_gene: TRBJ1-1
CDR3aa: CASSLSGNRNEQFF; CDR3nt: TGTGCCAGCTCCCTTAGCGGGAATCGTAATGAGCAGTTCTTC; d_gene: TRBD2; abundance: NA; v_gene: TRBV11-1; j_gene: TRBJ2-1
CDR3aa: CAWESGVIGTDTQYF; CDR3nt: TGTGCCTGGGAATCCGGGGTGATAGGGACAGATACGCAGTATTTT; d_gene: NA; abundance: once; v_gene: TRBV30; j_gene: TRBJ2-3
CDR3aa: CAWNRGLASETQYF; CDR3nt: TGTGCCTGGAATAGGGGACTAGCTTCTGAGACCCAGTACTTC; d_gene: TRBD2; abundance: NA; v_gene: TRBV30; j_gene: TRBJ2-5
CDR3aa: CASSQAGYDNSPLHF; CDR3nt: TGTGCCAGCAGCCAAGCAGGGTATGATAATTCACCCCTCCACTTT; d_gene: NA; abundance: NA; v_gene: TRBV3-1/TRBV3-2; j_gene: TRBJ1-6
CDR3aa: CASSTGGSYNEQFF; CDR3nt: TGTGCCAGCAGCACAGGGGGCTCCTACAATGAGCAGTTCTTC; d_gene: TRBD1; abundance: NA; v_gene: TRBV6-4; j_gene: TRBJ2-1
CDR3aa: CASSLQGIPPSDTQYF; CDR3nt: TGTGCCAGCAGTTTACAGGGCATCCCTCCGTCGGATACGCAGTATTTT; d_gene: NA; abundance: NA; v_gene: TRBV6-5; j_gene: TRBJ2-3
CDR3aa: CASSPRGGLGTNEKLFF; CDR3nt: TGTGCCAGCAGCCCTAGGGGGGGGCTTGGAACCAATGAAAAACTGTTTTTT; d_gene: NA; abundance: NA; v_gene: TRBV7-9; j_gene: TRBJ1-4
CDR3aa: CASSPGQGVMRTEAFF; CDR3nt: TGTGCCAGCTCACCAGGACAGGGGGTTATGAGAACTGAAGCTTTCTTT; d_gene: TRBD1; abundance: few; v_gene: TRBV18; j_gene: TRBJ1-1